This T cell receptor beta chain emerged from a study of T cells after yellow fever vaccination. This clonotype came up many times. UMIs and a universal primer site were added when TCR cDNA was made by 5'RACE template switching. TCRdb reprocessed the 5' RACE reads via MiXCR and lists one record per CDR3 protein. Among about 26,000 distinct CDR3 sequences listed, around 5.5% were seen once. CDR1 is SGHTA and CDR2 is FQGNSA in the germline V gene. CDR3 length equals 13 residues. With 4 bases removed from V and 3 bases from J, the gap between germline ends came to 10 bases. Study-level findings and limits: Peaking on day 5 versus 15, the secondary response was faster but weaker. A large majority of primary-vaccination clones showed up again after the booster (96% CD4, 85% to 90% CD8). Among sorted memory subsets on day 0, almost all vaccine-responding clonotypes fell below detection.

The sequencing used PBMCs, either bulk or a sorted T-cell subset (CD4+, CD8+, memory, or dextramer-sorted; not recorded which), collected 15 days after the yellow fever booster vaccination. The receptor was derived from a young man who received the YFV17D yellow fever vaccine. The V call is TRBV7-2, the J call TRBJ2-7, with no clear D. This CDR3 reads CASSSGRHYEQYF. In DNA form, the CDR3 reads TGTGCCAGCAGCTCCGGACGGCACTACGAGCAGTACTTC.